This T cell receptor (beta chain) was sequenced during a study of cytomegalovirus exposure and HLA in healthy donors. Study conclusions and caveats: CMV serostatus was the sole immune exposure data available. Later analysis showed most CMV-associated TCR beta chains appearing HLA-restricted.

A multiplex PCR was run with 60 Vbeta primers and 13 Jbeta primers. Sequenced by immunoSEQ multiplex PCR; TCRdb stores in-frame clones only, minus some. Among about 100,000 clones listed, 75% to 80% were seen once. The CDR3 is 13 amino acids. Germline-derived CDR1 and CDR2 are WNHNN and SYGVQD (reference sequence). After removal of 8 bases from V and 7 bases from J, the junction contained 8 bases not matched to a gene. With respect to this clone: Its cognate antigen is unknown.

Source material: PBMCs. The chain is built from TRBV10-1 and TRBJ1-5; 7 bases fit TRBD1. The sequence derives from a woman aged 40-49 years in good health and CMV-seronegative. The CDR3: CASSLRGQQPQHF. Written as DNA, the CDR3 is TGCGCCAGCTCGTTAAGGGGGCAGCAGCCCCAGCATTTT.